The present entry profiles one TCR beta chain with its context. Germline lookup yields CDR1 SQVTM and CDR2 ANQGSEA. This CDR3 comprises 13 residues. Unmatched junction bases numbered 7, after V lost 6 bases and J lost 4 bases. Original processing methods: Reference gene primers were amplified, and this amplification served to estimate nucleated cell counts. Only in-frame clones appear in the TCRdb table, and some are missing; sequencing was by immunoSEQ multiplex PCR. V and J calls and clone size are copied from that table; D and trimming were computed from the DNA. There are about 58,000 clones in the sample; 89% occur only once, and approximately 15% lies in the top ten. The data originate from a study of blood T cell repertoires in COVID-19. Study in general: Samples taken during acute and convalescent COVID-19 were collected in the United States, Italy and Spain.

The source of this sequence is a woman in her sixties with active COVID-19. The J gene is TRBJ2-3, the V gene TRBV29-1, with 7 bases that match TRBD1. Sequencing was done on a sample of peripheral blood. CDR3 DNA: TGCAGCGTAGACAGGGTCTTGGCAGATACGCAGTATTTT. Protein product: CSVDRVLADTQYF.